This entry features one T cell receptor (beta chain) sequence. The data originate from a study of blood T cell repertoires in COVID-19. About the research overall: Specimens from acute and convalescent COVID-19 originated in the United States, Italy and Spain.

V was trimmed by 0 bases and J by 3 bases, leaving 5 bases between them. This CDR3 comprises 13 residues. In germline, CDR1 is SNHLY, CDR2 FYNNEI. Authors' data handling: By means of reference gene primer amplification, nucleated cell counts were estimated. Using immunoSEQ multiplex PCR, the repertoire was profiled, and TCRdb retains in-frame clones only, with some absent. From that table come the V and J calls and clone size; the DNA was used to work out D and trimming. The sample carries 20,000 to 30,000 clones, roughly 90% recorded once. The sequencing input was peripheral blood. The TCR comes from a human donor in a cohort sampled during active COVID-19. The J gene is TRBJ1-2, the V gene TRBV2, with D uncertain. The CDR3 here is CASSEARDYGYTF. DNA for the CDR3: TGTGCCAGCAGTGAAGCCCGGGACTATGGCTACACCTTC.